The 5 T cell receptor beta chains reported below all come from one sample, sequenced in a study of cytomegalovirus exposure and HLA in healthy donors. Assay used: immunoSEQ multiplex PCR; TCRdb lists only in-frame clones, some missing. The data contain approximately 270,000 clones, nearly 90% of them singletons. The specimen was PBMCs. The source is a young woman in good health and CMV-seronegative.

The chain carries TRBV28 and TRBJ1-2; D ambiguous. The CDR3 is 12 residues long. The V gene's germline CDR1 is MDHEN and CDR2 SYDVKM. Deletions cut 3 bases from V and 8 bases from J, with 10 bases between. CDR3 loop: CASSFVGGGYTF. For the CDR3, the DNA is TGTGCCAGCAGTTTTGTGGGCGGGGGCTACACCTTC.

The J gene is TRBJ2-1, the V gene TRBV10-2; D is undetermined. V lost 6 bases and J lost 9, with 6 bases in between. The CDR3 loop spans 10 amino acids. The germline V gene has CDR1 WSHSY and CDR2 SAAADI. The CDR3: CASSAGEQFF. CDR3 in DNA: TGCGCCAGCAGCGCCGGTGAGCAGTTCTTC.

V usage is TRBV4-3 and J usage is TRBJ2-3; TRBD2 aligns across 10 bases. Germline CDR1 LGHNA, CDR2 YSLEER. The junction had 4 bases not matched to a gene; V was cut back by 3 bases and J by 4 bases. The CDR3 is 15 residues long. The CDR3 sequence: CASSHGLAVADTQYF. The CDR3 DNA is TGCGCCAGCAGCCATGGACTAGCGGTCGCAGATACGCAGTATTTT.

This chain joins TRBV27 and TRBJ2-7; TRBD2 aligns across 8 bases. Trimming at V came to 8 bases and at J to 2 bases, leaving 5 bases not matched to a gene. From germline, CDR1 is MNHEY and CDR2 SMNVEV (reference sequence). The CDR3 has 13 amino acids. The CDR3 region is CASRGLGAYEQYV. CDR3 sequence (DNA): TGTGCCAGCCGGGGACTAGGAGCCTACGAGCAGTACGTC.

V is TRBV19 and J is TRBJ1-1, with 7 bases matching TRBD1. The V gene's germline CDR1 is LNHDA and CDR2 SQIVND (reference sequence). V was pared by 5 bases and J by 1 base, with 10 bases of the junction left unmatched. This CDR3 is 16 amino acids long. The CDR3: CASSPPQGDQNTEAFF. The CDR3 DNA is TGTGCCAGTAGTCCACCCCAGGGGGATCAGAACACTGAAGCTTTCTTT.